Listed here are 32 T cell receptor beta chains from one sample, sequenced in a study of shared clonotypes between healthy human individuals. The method was immunoSEQ multiplex PCR; TCRdb's version includes in-frame clones alone and lacks a portion of them. The sample lists approximately 530,000 clones, 90% to 96% occurring once. The sequenced sample consisted of naive CD4+ T cells sorted from blood. Described subset: CD45RA+ positively selected. Receptors were obtained from a woman aged 25 to 39 in good health.

This clone was detected once. At one of its ends the junction is not consistent with the germline gene, which may arise from a read error. Other nucleotide sequences in the sample specify the same CDR3. V and J are TRBV11-2 and TRBJ2-5; D tentatively reads TRBD1 or TRBD2 (5 bases each). Germline V gene lookup returns CDR1 SGHAT and CDR2 FQNNGV. The CDR3 totals 12 residues. The CDR3 sequence is CASSLEGETQYF. The CDR3 DNA follows: TGTGCCAGCAGCCTAGAGGGGGAGACCCAGTACTTC. Full variable domain (missing parts from reference TRBV11-2 and TRBJ2-5): EAGVAQSPRYKIIEKRQSVAFWCNPISGHATLYWYQQILGQGPKLLIQFQNNGVVDDSQLPKDRFSAERLKGVDSTLKIQPAKLEDSAVYLCASSLEGETQYFGPGTRLLVL.

The chain carries TRBV2 and TRBJ1-5, with D unclear. The germline gives CDR1 SNHLY, CDR2 FYNNEI. This CDR3 is built from 14 residues. Trimming removed 7 bases from V and 0 bases from J, with 10 bases in between. The chain's CDR3 is CASNPQYSNQPQHF. CDR3 nucleotides: TGTGCCAGCAATCCGCAGTATAGCAATCAGCCCCAGCATTTT.

The chain employs TRBV5-8 and TRBJ2-1, with 8 bases identical to TRBD2. The V gene end was trimmed by 1 base and the J gene end by 0 bases; junction bases not matched to a gene: 12. The CDR3 consists of 19 residues. Per germline, CDR1 SGHTS and CDR2 YDEGEE. The CDR3 region has the DNA TGTGCCAGCAGCTTGTATATGGCGGGAGGTCTCCTCTCCTACAATGAGCAGTTCTTC. Its protein product is CASSLYMAGGLLSYNEQFF.

This chain joins TRBV30 and TRBJ2-3, with D perhaps TRBD2 (5 bases). Germline-derived CDR1 and CDR2 are GTSNPN and SVGIG (reference sequence). Trimming pared 3 bases from V and 1 base from J, leaving 8 bases between. This CDR3 contains 13 residues. The CDR3 DNA is TGTGCCTGGAGGAGTAGCGGCACAGATACGCAGTATTTT. It specifies CAWRSSGTDTQYF.

The chain carries TRBV5-1 and TRBJ2-5, with 10 bases lining up with TRBD2. Near its end, the DNA agrees better with TRBJ2-7, so the J call may be wrong. The CDR3 is 16 residues long. Germline assignment: CDR1 SGHRS and CDR2 YFSETQ. The CDR3: CASSFITSGKSYEQYF. CDR3 nucleotides: TGCGCCAGCAGCTTTATTACTAGCGGGAAATCCTACGAGCAGTACTTC.

The rearrangement joins TRBV28 to TRBJ2-1, with D possibly TRBD2 on 5 matching bases. The CDR3 spans 15 residues. V was clipped by 2 bases and J by 7 bases, with 15 bases between them. Germline-derived CDR1 and CDR2 are MDHEN and SYDVKM. The CDR3 DNA reads as TGTGCCAGCAGTTTAGTCGATCGGGGTCGGAATGAGCAGTTCTTC. Its translation is CASSLVDRGRNEQFF.

The J gene is TRBJ1-6, the V gene TRBV9, with TRBD1 as a possible D gene (5 bases). V shed 1 base and J shed 9 bases, with 8 bases lying between them. CDR3 length equals 13 residues. Germline CDR1 is SGDLS and CDR2 is YYNGEE. The CDR3 loop reads CASSVKRGSPLHF. The CDR3 DNA reads as TGTGCCAGCAGCGTAAAAAGGGGTTCACCCCTCCACTTT.

This sequence joins TRBV7-2 and TRBJ2-3, with TRBD2 identical over 8 bases. This CDR3 has 15 residues. Looked up from germline, CDR1 is SGHTA and CDR2 is FQGNSA. Trimming at V came to 3 bases and at J to 2 bases, leaving 4 bases not matched to a gene. For the CDR3, the DNA is TGTGCCAGCAGCTTTGGACTAGCAAACACAGATACGCAGTATTTT. Translated: CASSFGLANTDTQYF.

The rearrangement links TRBV7-9 to TRBJ1-4; a possible D gene is TRBD1 (5 bases). Deletions cut 5 bases from V and 9 bases from J, with 22 bases between. CDR1 and CDR2 (germline): SEHNR, FQNEAQ (reference sequence). CDR3 length equals 16 residues. The CDR3 coding sequence is TGTGCCAGCAGCGCCCGTCCCTATGCAGGGTTGAAAAAACTGTTTTTT. Translating gives CASSARPYAGLKKLFF.

The rearrangement uses TRBV18 and TRBJ2-5; D gene unclear. Trimming pared 3 bases from V and 2 bases from J, leaving 7 bases between. Germline V gene data show CDR1 as KGHSH and CDR2 as LQKENI. There are 13 residues in the CDR3. The CDR3 reads CASSPAAQETQYF. CDR3 in DNA: TGTGCCAGCTCACCGGCGGCGCAAGAGACCCAGTACTTC.

The chain links TRBV15 to TRBJ2-1, with 10 bases that match TRBD1. The CDR3 runs 16 residues. The J segment lost 4 bases and the V segment lost 2 bases, leaving 5 bases of the junction unmatched. Germline CDR1 is LNHNV and CDR2 is YYDKDF (reference sequence). CDR3 loop: CATSRLTGGIYNEQFF. In DNA form, the CDR3 reads TGTGCCACCAGCAGATTGACAGGGGGCATTTACAATGAGCAGTTCTTC. The variable domain in full, completed from reference TRBV15 and TRBJ2-1, reads DAMVIQNPRYQVTQFGKPVTLSCSQTLNHNVMYWYQQKSSQAPKLLFHYYDKDFNNEADTPDNFQSRRPNTSFCFLDIRSPGLGDTAMYLCATSRLTGGIYNEQFFGPGTRLTVL.

This chain connects TRBV28 to TRBJ2-7; 8 nucleotides match TRBD1. The CDR3 runs to 13 residues. Per the germline V gene, CDR1 is MDHEN and CDR2 is SYDVKM. Unmatched junction bases numbered 7, after V lost 6 bases and J lost 6 bases. The CDR3 spells CASRDRVLLEQYF. In DNA, the CDR3 is TGTGCCAGCAGGGACAGGGTTTTACTCGAGCAGTACTTC.

The chain recombines TRBV11-1 with TRBJ2-7, with D maybe TRBD1 (6 bases). This CDR3 region has 16 residues. Germline CDR1 SGHAT, CDR2 FQDESV (reference sequence). V lost 1 base and J lost 0, with 13 bases in between. The CDR3 sequence: CASSLVQGIGSYEQYF. The CDR3, as DNA: TGTGCCAGCAGCTTAGTACAGGGAATCGGCTCCTACGAGCAGTACTTC.

The rearrangement joins TRBV18 to TRBJ1-1; tentatively, D is TRBD1 (6 bases). The germline V and J ends were trimmed by 3 bases and 4 bases, with 15 bases remaining between them. The CDR3 loop spans 15 amino acids. Germline CDR1 reads KGHSH; CDR2 reads LQKENI. CDR3 loop: CASSPRTDPSTEAFF. CDR3 nucleotide sequence: TGTGCCAGCTCACCGAGGACAGATCCGAGCACTGAAGCTTTCTTT.

The V gene is TRBV27, the J gene TRBJ2-7, with 8 bases that match TRBD1. The V gene end was trimmed by 5 bases and the J gene end by 2 bases; junction bases not matched to a gene: 5. The CDR3 spans 14 residues. Germline-derived CDR1 and CDR2 are MNHEY and SMNVEV (reference sequence). For the CDR3, the DNA is TGTGCCAGCAGTCCCAGACAGGGGCCCTACGAGCAGTACTTC. Translation: CASSPRQGPYEQYF.

The chain couples TRBV5-4 to TRBJ2-7, with D tentatively TRBD1 or TRBD2 (5 bases each). V lost 4 bases, J lost 6 bases, and 14 bases lay in between. The CDR3 extends over 13 amino acids. The germline CDR1 and CDR2 sequences are SGHNT and YYREEE (reference sequence). CDR3 nucleotides: TGTGCCAGCAGCGGCCGGGACGTGGGCGAGCAGTACTTC. Protein sequence: CASSGRDVGEQYF.

The V and J genes are TRBV6-1 and TRBJ1-1, with D perhaps matching TRBD1 (5 bases). There are 17 residues in the CDR3. The V end lost 2 bases, the J end lost 4 bases, and 20 bases lay between the germline ends. Germline CDR1 is MNHNS and CDR2 is SASEGT. The CDR3 here is CASSEILGQGYGTEAFF. The CDR3 nucleotides read TGTGCCAGCAGTGAAATCCTAGGGCAGGGTTACGGCACTGAAGCTTTCTTT.

This chain uses TRBV28 with TRBJ2-7; D remains unclear. Germline-derived CDR1 and CDR2 are MDHEN and SYDVKM. V was clipped by 3 bases and J by 3 bases, with 6 bases between them. The CDR3 is made up of 12 amino acids. CDR3 residues: CASSFAFYEQYF. The CDR3 DNA reads TGTGCCAGCAGTTTTGCCTTCTACGAGCAGTACTTC.

V and J are TRBV29-1 and TRBJ2-1; TRBD1 is a possible D gene (5 bases). Germline V gives CDR1 SQVTM, CDR2 ANQGSEA. Deletions cut 5 bases from V and 5 bases from J, with 16 bases between. CDR3 length: 14 amino acids. The CDR3 spells CSVLDSGGDNEQFF. DNA of the CDR3: TGCAGCGTTCTAGACAGTGGTGGGGACAATGAGCAGTTCTTC.

The chain combines TRBV19 with TRBJ1-5; weak D call: TRBD1 (5 bases). Germline V gene lookup returns CDR1 LNHDA and CDR2 SQIVND (reference sequence). The CDR3 totals 14 residues. With 0 bases removed from V and 5 bases from J, the gap between germline ends came to 8 bases. The CDR3 sequence: CASSIEGDYQPQHF. In DNA form, the CDR3 reads TGTGCCAGTAGTATAGAAGGGGATTATCAGCCCCAGCATTTT.

The chain couples TRBV19 to TRBJ2-5, with TRBD2 matching over 11 bases. The CDR3 has 15 residues. Germline CDR1 reads LNHDA; CDR2 reads SQIVND (reference sequence). V was pared by 5 bases and J by 3 bases, with 5 bases of the junction left unmatched. The CDR3 loop is CASSGVAGGKETQYF. Written as DNA, the CDR3 is TGTGCCAGTAGTGGAGTAGCGGGAGGGAAAGAGACCCAGTACTTC.

The chain combines TRBV7-3 with TRBJ2-2, with 8 bases that match TRBD2. Unmatched junction bases numbered 10, after V lost 8 bases and J lost 8 bases. Looked up from germline, CDR1 is SGHTA and CDR2 is FQGTGA. The CDR3 is made up of 14 amino acids. The CDR3 bases are TGTGCCAGCGGAACCGGGACTAGAATTGGGGAGCTGTTTTTT. Encoded protein: CASGTGTRIGELFF.

This clone was seen a handful of times. The chain combines TRBV19 with TRBJ1-2; no definite D call. Trimming cost V 5 bases and J 2 bases, with 9 bases left between them. Germline assignment: CDR1 LNHDA and CDR2 SQIVND (reference sequence). The CDR3 covers 13 residues. The CDR3 is CASSSTPNYGYTF. CDR3 in DNA: TGTGCCAGTAGTTCGACACCGAACTATGGCTACACCTTC. The full variable domain, rest sourced from reference TRBV19 and TRBJ1-2, is DGGITQSPKYLFRKEGQNVTLSCEQNLNHDAMYWYRQDPGQGLRLIYYSQIVNDFQKGDIAEGYSVSREKKESFPLTVTSAQKNPTAFYLCASSSTPNYGYTFGSGTRLTVV.

The chain has TRBV10-3 and TRBJ2-3; 9 nucleotides align to TRBD2. The junction had 6 bases not matched to a gene; V was cut back by 3 bases and J by 2 bases. CDR1 is ENHRY, CDR2 SYGVKD, per germline. The CDR3 totals 16 residues. For the CDR3, the DNA is TGTGCCATCAGTGATCCCCTAGCGGGAAACACAGATACGCAGTATTTT. Translated, it gives CAISDPLAGNTDTQYF.

The chain links TRBV28 to TRBJ1-1; D uncertain. CDR1 and CDR2 (germline): MDHEN, SYDVKM. CDR3 length: 10 residues. Here the CDR3 reads CVSGTGEAFF. CDR3 DNA: TGTGTCTCCGGAACGGGCGAAGCTTTCTTT.

The chain is built from TRBV5-4 and TRBJ2-1, with TRBD1 as a possible D gene (5 bases). CDR1 and CDR2 from the germline V gene are SGHNT and YYREEE (reference sequence). V lost 0 bases to trimming and J lost 15 bases, with 22 bases between them. The CDR3 runs 15 residues. Written as DNA, the CDR3 is TGTGCCAGCAGCTTGGTTCAGGGTCTTCGTAAAATTCGGTTCTTC. It translates to CASSLVQGLRKIRFF. Full variable domain (remainder filled in from reference TRBV5-4 and TRBJ2-1): ETGVTQSPTHLIKTRGQQVTLRCSSQSGHNTVSWYQQALGQGPQFIFQYYREEENGRGNFPPRFSGLQFPNYSSELNVNALELDDSALYLCASSLVQGLRKIRFFGPGTRLTVL.

The chain carries TRBV28 and TRBJ1-5, with D possibly being TRBD1 (5 bases). This CDR3 region has 15 residues. Trimming left V 7 bases short and J 0 bases short, with 13 bases between. Germline assignment: CDR1 MDHEN and CDR2 SYDVKM. The DNA of the CDR3 is TGTGCCAGCACTCGGTCGGGGGATAGCAATCAGCCCCAGCATTTT. It translates to CASTRSGDSNQPQHF.

The chain has TRBV6-1 and TRBJ2-7; 8 nucleotides agree with TRBD2. Trimming took 7 bases from V and 5 from J; bases not matched to a gene: 13. The CDR3 length is 15 residues. Germline-derived CDR1 and CDR2 are MNHNS and SASEGT. The CDR3 protein is CASTPPRGGENEQYF. CDR3 coding DNA: TGTGCCAGCACTCCACCCCGGGGGGGGGAAAACGAGCAGTACTTC.

CDR3 nucleotide sequence: TGTGCCAGCAGTCTCGGACTAGCGGGGGACCCCTACGAGCAGTACTTC. As protein: CASSLGLAGDPYEQYF. J is TRBJ2-7 and V is TRBV28; 13 bases align to TRBD2. CDR3 length: 16 residues. V shed 5 bases, J shed 2 bases, and the junction held 6 bases outside the gene matches. Germline-derived CDR1 and CDR2 are MDHEN and SYDVKM.

The rearrangement joins TRBV28 to TRBJ2-7, with 7 positions matching TRBD2. Germline trimming cut 8 bases from V and 0 bases from J; bases unmatched to any gene: 7. CDR1 MDHEN and CDR2 SYDVKM come from the germline V gene. The CDR3 totals 14 residues. CDR3 amino acids: CASRGRDDSYEQYF. The DNA for the CDR3 is TGTGCCAGCCGCGGGAGAGACGACTCCTACGAGCAGTACTTC.

The CDR3 is CASSTDRGPTPQHF. CDR3 sequence (DNA): TGTGCCAGTAGTACCGACAGGGGACCTACGCCCCAGCATTTT. The gene calls are TRBV19 and TRBJ1-5; TRBD1 matches 8 bases. V lost 4 bases to trimming and J lost 9 bases; unmatched junction nucleotides: 8. Germline CDR1 LNHDA, CDR2 SQIVND (reference sequence). CDR3 length equals 14 residues. The full variable domain, with the rest looked up from reference TRBV19 and TRBJ1-5, is DGGITQSPKYLFRKEGQNVTLSCEQNLNHDAMYWYRQDPGQGLRLIYYSQIVNDFQKGDIAEGYSVSREKKESFPLTVTSAQKNPTAFYLCASSTDRGPTPQHFGDGTRLSIL.

The chain joins TRBV5-1 to TRBJ2-7; the D is unclear. The V gene's germline CDR1 is SGHRS and CDR2 YFSETQ. Between the trimmed V and J ends, which lost 4 bases and 2 bases, there was a span of 13 bases. CDR3 length equals 14 residues. CDR3 DNA: TGCGCCAGCAGCCTTCTGGGTCCAGCCTACGAGCAGTACTTC. This encodes CASSLLGPAYEQYF.